Here is one TCR beta chain with its context. As yet, its antigen is unknown. The PCR ran on 60 Vbeta and 13 Jbeta primers. TCRdb's table, derived via immunoSEQ multiplex PCR, lists solely in-frame clones and lacks some. The data hold some 120,000 clones, with 60% to 75% observed a single time. This record belongs to a study of cytomegalovirus exposure and HLA in healthy donors. The CDR3 contains 15 residues. Looked up from germline, CDR1 is SGHTS and CDR2 is YDEGEE. V gave up 4 bases and J gave up 0 bases, with 14 bases separating them. The study, taken as a whole, reports: An ancestry cluster, one associated with Asian ancestry, reportedly showed fewer N-insertions than the approximately 650-donor mean in a later analysis. TCR beta sequences numbering roughly 16,000 were associated with HLA alleles at 0.05 false discovery rate in a later analysis. TCR beta sequences reportedly predicted the HLA-A and HLA-B alleles of most subjects accurately. Associated with cytomegalovirus, according to the listing, were around 170 TCR beta chains.

Sequenced material: PBMCs. The TCR sequence derives from a woman aged 50 to 60 in good health and CMV-seropositive. The V and J genes are TRBV5-8 and TRBJ2-7, with D perhaps TRBD1 (6 bases). CDR3 nucleotide sequence: TGTGCCAGCAGCGCATTGACAGGATTCTCCTACGAGCAGTACTTC. Translated: CASSALTGFSYEQYF.